The 29 T cell receptor beta chains in this list originate from one sample, sequenced in a study of cytomegalovirus exposure and HLA in healthy donors. Primers included in the PCR were 60 Vbeta and 13 Jbeta primers. The table came from immunoSEQ multiplex PCR; TCRdb's copy has only in-frame clones and leaves some out. Here the sample spans around 75,000 clones, 70% to 80% being singletons. The sample consisted of PBMCs. Receptors were obtained from a man between 18 and 29 years old in good health and CMV-seronegative.

The J gene is TRBJ2-3, the V gene TRBV6-5, with D possibly TRBD2 on 6 matching bases. Germline assignment: CDR1 MNHEY and CDR2 SVGAGI. The V and J ends lost 3 bases and 4 bases respectively, with 14 bases between them. The CDR3 is made up of 15 amino acids. Here the CDR3 reads CASSYLPGRPDTQYF. CDR3 DNA sequence: TGTGCCAGCAGTTATCTCCCGGGGAGGCCAGATACGCAGTATTTT.

This sequence joins TRBV19 and TRBJ1-2, with D tentatively TRBD1 (6 bases). V lost 5 bases and J 2 bases, leaving 18 bases between the germline ends. CDR3 length: 16 amino acids. Germline loops: CDR1 LNHDA, CDR2 SQIVND (reference sequence). The CDR3, as DNA: TGTGCCAGTAGTGTCCGGATTGGGCAGGGGAACTATGGCTACACCTTC. It encodes CASSVRIGQGNYGYTF.

The CDR3 region has the DNA TGCGCCAGCAGCGCTAGGGGAACGAACACTGAAGCTTTCTTT. Its translation: CASSARGTNTEAFF. This chain joins TRBV4-3 and TRBJ1-1; TRBD1 might be the D (5 bases). The CDR3 runs to 14 residues. V lost 5 bases and J 1 base, leaving 11 bases between the germline ends. CDR1 is LGHNA and CDR2 is YSLEER in the germline V gene.

The J gene is TRBJ1-4, the V gene TRBV28; a weak D match, TRBD1 (5 bases). The length of the CDR3 is 16 residues. From germline, CDR1 is MDHEN and CDR2 SYDVKM. Trimming cost V 5 bases and J 3 bases, with 16 bases left between them. The CDR3 protein is CASSPREVPANEKLFF. In nucleotides, the CDR3 is TGTGCCAGCAGTCCCAGGGAGGTACCGGCTAATGAAAAACTGTTTTTT.

This clone was observed once. The genes are TRBV29-1 and TRBJ2-3; 7 bases fit TRBD2. This CDR3 comprises 14 residues. Germline CDR1 is SQVTM and CDR2 is ANQGSEA. V shed 4 bases, J shed 3 bases, and the junction held 7 bases outside the gene matches. This CDR3 reads CSVGGLAVTDTQYF. The CDR3 region has the DNA TGCAGCGTTGGCGGCCTAGCGGTAACAGATACGCAGTATTTT.

The table lists this clone with a count of one. The CDR3 loop reads CASSDSNYGYTF. The CDR3 DNA sequence: TGTGCCAGCAGCGACTCTAACTATGGCTACACCTTC. The chain links TRBV2 to TRBJ1-2; no reliable D call. This CDR3 comprises 12 residues. Germline V gives CDR1 SNHLY, CDR2 FYNNEI. V was cut by 6 bases and J by 0 bases, with 5 bases left in between. Together with reference TRBV2 and TRBJ1-2, the CDR3 gives the full variable domain: EPEVTQTPSHQVTQMGQEVILRCVPISNHLYFYWYRQILGQKVEFLVSFYNNEISEKSEIFDDQFSVERPDGSNFTLKIRSTKLEDSAMYFCASSDSNYGYTFGSGTRLTVV.

This rearrangement joins TRBV2 to TRBJ1-1; tentatively, D is TRBD1 (6 bases). The ends were cut back, 6 bases at V and 5 bases at J, with 19 bases in the middle. Germline V lookup: CDR1 SNHLY, CDR2 FYNNEI. This CDR3 spans 15 amino acids. The CDR3: CASRAGNRERTEAFF. The CDR3, as DNA: TGTGCCAGCAGAGCCGGGAACAGGGAGAGGACTGAAGCTTTCTTT.

The sample holds one count of this clone. V usage is TRBV2 and J usage is TRBJ2-5; D unclear. The CDR3 runs to 11 residues. Trimming stripped 5 bases from V and 5 bases from J, with 6 bases between. Germline-derived CDR1 and CDR2 are SNHLY and FYNNEI. The CDR3 is CASSPEETQYF. The CDR3 region has the DNA TGTGCCAGCAGTCCGGAGGAGACCCAGTACTTC.

The chain uses TRBV7-6 and TRBJ2-5, with TRBD2 matching over 8 bases. The CDR3 totals 13 residues. Germline V CDR1 and CDR2: SGHVS, FNYEAQ. The trim removed 3 bases at V and 5 bases at J, leaving 2 bases unmatched. CDR3 residues: CASSFRGGETQYF. Here the CDR3 DNA reads TGTGCCAGCAGCTTCCGGGGGGGGGAGACCCAGTACTTC.

This chain joins TRBV28 and TRBJ1-6, with a tentative D call TRBD1 (6 bases). Trimming left V 6 bases short and J 0 bases short, with 18 bases between. The CDR3 is 18 amino acids. Germline V gene lookup returns CDR1 MDHEN and CDR2 SYDVKM. CDR3 in DNA: TGTGCCAGCAGCCCTGACAGGACTTTTAGCTCCTATAATTCACCCCTCCACTTT. It translates to CASSPDRTFSSYNSPLHF.

The chain joins TRBV11-2 to TRBJ2-5; 15 bases are a match to TRBD2. Looked up from germline, CDR1 is SGHAT and CDR2 is FQNNGV. This CDR3 is built from 18 residues. The junction had 4 bases not matched to a gene; V was cut back by 0 bases and J by 2 bases. This CDR3 reads CASSLEAGLAGGQETQYF. The CDR3 nucleotides are TGTGCCAGCAGCTTAGAAGCGGGACTAGCGGGGGGTCAAGAGACCCAGTACTTC.

This chain joins TRBV5-1 and TRBJ2-2, with 7 bases matching TRBD1. Germline V lookup: CDR1 SGHRS, CDR2 YFSETQ. The V segment lost 4 bases and the J segment 8 bases; nucleotides outside the gene matches: 11. The CDR3 loop spans 15 amino acids. The CDR3 is CASSPDSRQGGELFF. In DNA, the CDR3 is TGCGCCAGCAGCCCAGACAGTAGACAGGGTGGGGAGCTGTTTTTT.

The gene calls are TRBV5-8 and TRBJ2-7; TRBD1 matches 7 bases. This CDR3 is 15 amino acids long. Trimming removed 1 base from V and 6 bases from J; junction bases left unmatched: 10. Germline-derived CDR1 and CDR2 are SGHTS and YDEGEE. This CDR3 is CASSLTGDFTTEQYF. CDR3 DNA: TGTGCCAGCAGCTTGACAGGGGATTTTACGACCGAGCAGTACTTC.

The V gene is TRBV19, the J gene TRBJ2-3, with TRBD1 matching 7 bases. Germline V CDR1 and CDR2: LNHDA, SQIVND (reference sequence). This CDR3 comprises 16 residues. V was pared by 0 bases and J by 2 bases, with 5 bases of the junction left unmatched. CDR3 DNA: TGTGCCAGTAGTATAGAGGGGACAGCCGTCACAGATACGCAGTATTTT. It specifies CASSIEGTAVTDTQYF.

This clone was seen only once. The rearrangement joins TRBV27 to TRBJ1-5; tentative D call: TRBD1 (5 bases). CDR1 MNHEY and CDR2 SMNVEV come from the germline V gene (reference sequence). Trimming removed 3 bases from V and 1 base from J, with 13 bases in between. CDR3 length: 16 residues. This CDR3 reads CASSFSGLKSNQPQHF. CDR3 nucleotides: TGTGCCAGCAGTTTTTCAGGGTTAAAAAGCAATCAGCCCCAGCATTTT.

This chain uses TRBV9 with TRBJ2-5; TRBD1 is a possible D gene (5 bases). Trimming shortened V by 3 bases and J by 2 bases, and 14 bases separated the two germline ends. The CDR3 length is 15 residues. Germline V gives CDR1 SGDLS, CDR2 YYNGEE. The CDR3 loop is CASSDRRGWQETQYF. The CDR3 nucleotides read TGTGCCAGCAGCGATCGTAGGGGCTGGCAAGAGACCCAGTACTTC.

V usage is TRBV4-2 and J usage is TRBJ1-2; D uncertain. Looked up from germline, CDR1 is LGHNA and CDR2 is YNFKEQ. The CDR3 sequence is 15 residues long. Trimming removed 0 bases from V and 2 bases from J, with 10 bases in between. The CDR3 bases are TGTGCCAGCAGCCAAGATGAGACACGGAACTATGGCTACACCTTC. Protein product: CASSQDETRNYGYTF.

Written as DNA, the CDR3 is TGTGCCAGCAGCGTAGGGGCGGGGGGCGGATACAATGAGCAGTTCTTC. It translates to CASSVGAGGGYNEQFF. This sequence joins TRBV9 and TRBJ2-1; 8 positions match TRBD2. There are 16 residues in the CDR3. V shed 0 bases and J 4 bases; nucleotides not matched to a gene: 6. CDR1 and CDR2 from the germline V gene are SGDLS and YYNGEE.

The genes are TRBV18 and TRBJ2-7, with TRBD2 matching 8 bases. The trim removed 6 bases at V and 5 bases at J, leaving 6 bases unmatched. Per the germline V gene, CDR1 is KGHSH and CDR2 is LQKENI. The CDR3 spans 13 residues. The CDR3 reads CASSPGGVHEQYF. In DNA form, the CDR3 reads TGTGCCAGCTCCCCGGGGGGGGTCCACGAGCAGTACTTC.

This chain uses TRBV6-1 with TRBJ2-2; 10 nucleotides align to TRBD1. This CDR3 has 14 residues. Germline CDR1 is MNHNS and CDR2 is SASEGT. Trimming cost V 7 bases and J 8 bases; bases outside gene matches: 7. The CDR3 coding sequence is TGTGCCAGCATGCGGGACAGGGGTTGGGGGGAGCTGTTTTTT. Amino acids: CASMRDRGWGELFF.

The rearrangement joins TRBV19 to TRBJ1-3; D ambiguous. The V gene's germline CDR1 is LNHDA and CDR2 SQIVND (reference sequence). The V and J ends lost 3 bases and 3 bases respectively, with 9 bases between them. The CDR3 totals 14 residues. CDR3 protein: CASSILASGNTIYF. The CDR3 DNA sequence: TGTGCCAGTAGTATCCTCGCCAGTGGAAACACCATATATTTT.

The chain combines TRBV19 with TRBJ2-1; D unresolved. The CDR3 loop spans 11 amino acids. Germline values: CDR1 LNHDA, CDR2 SQIVND (reference sequence). Trimming shortened V by 5 bases and J by 3 bases, and 2 bases separated the two germline ends. The CDR3 protein is CASSLYNEQFF. CDR3 in DNA: TGTGCCAGTAGTCTCTACAATGAGCAGTTCTTC.

The chain joins TRBV10-1 to TRBJ2-3; 9 nucleotides line up with TRBD1. CDR3 length equals 17 residues. The germline V gene encodes CDR1 WNHNN and CDR2 SYGVQD (reference sequence). V trimming: 0 bases; J trimming: 2 bases; junction bases outside the gene matches: 6. The CDR3 coding sequence is TGCGCCAGCAGTGAGTCGACCGGGACAGGGCCCACAGATACGCAGTATTTT. Translated, it gives CASSESTGTGPTDTQYF.

The chain links TRBV4-1 to TRBJ1-6; 8 bases map to TRBD1. The J segment lost 0 bases and the V segment lost 3 bases, leaving 1 base of the junction unmatched. The CDR3 runs to 16 residues. Germline V gene sequence: CDR1 MGHRA, CDR2 YSYEKL. CDR3 nucleotide sequence: TGCGCCAGCAGCCAGGGACAGGTCTCCTATAATTCACCCCTCCACTTT. Amino acid sequence: CASSQGQVSYNSPLHF.

V is TRBV9 and J is TRBJ1-1; TRBD1 is a possible D gene (6 bases). CDR3 length: 17 amino acids. The V gene's germline CDR1 is SGDLS and CDR2 YYNGEE. V dropped 2 bases and J dropped 0 bases, with 17 bases sitting between them. CDR3 DNA: TGTGCCAGCAGCGTTATCCGTCGGGGGGGCTTGAACACTGAAGCTTTCTTT. As protein: CASSVIRRGGLNTEAFF. The whole variable domain, filled in from reference TRBV9 and TRBJ1-1, reads DSGVTQTPKHLITATGQRVTLRCSPRSGDLSVYWYQQSLDQGLQFLIQYYNGEERAKGNILERFSAQQFPDLHSELNLSSLELGDSALYFCASSVIRRGGLNTEAFFGQGTRLTVV.

This chain connects TRBV10-3 to TRBJ1-4; possibly TRBD1 for D (5 bases). Germline V lookup: CDR1 ENHRY, CDR2 SYGVKD. Trimming cost V 2 bases and J 7 bases, with 8 bases left between them. The CDR3 loop spans 13 amino acids. The CDR3 spells CAISEGGTEKLFF. The CDR3 nucleotides read TGTGCCATCAGTGAGGGGGGGACTGAAAAACTGTTTTTT.

With respect to this clone: The same CDR3 can be traced to other DNA sequences in this sample. V gene TRBV6-4 combines with J gene TRBJ2-2; 7 nucleotides align to TRBD2. CDR1 is MRHNA and CDR2 is SNTAGT in the germline V gene. V was pared by 2 bases and J by 3 bases, with 6 bases of the junction left unmatched. The CDR3 spans 16 residues. CDR3 residues: CASSDTGTTHTGELFF. The CDR3 nucleotides read TGTGCCAGCAGTGACACTGGGACTACCCACACCGGGGAGCTGTTTTTT.

Concerning this clone itself: Other DNA sequences in this sample translate to the same CDR3. The V call is TRBV7-6, the J call TRBJ1-1, with D possibly being TRBD1 (5 bases). The ends were cut back, 6 bases at V and 2 bases at J, with 10 bases in the middle. Looked up from germline, CDR1 is SGHVS and CDR2 is FNYEAQ. CDR3 length: 13 residues. The CDR3 coding sequence is TGTGCCAGCAGTAGGGGCGGAAACACTGAAGCTTTCTTT. It yields the protein CASSRGGNTEAFF.

The rearrangement links TRBV28 to TRBJ1-3; D is undetermined. CDR1 MDHEN and CDR2 SYDVKM come from the germline V gene. V was pared by 5 bases and J by 2 bases, with 16 bases between. This CDR3 contains 16 residues. CDR3 sequence reads: CASSPISRETGNTIYF. In DNA, the CDR3 is TGTGCCAGCAGTCCCATATCCCGGGAAACTGGAAACACCATATATTTT.